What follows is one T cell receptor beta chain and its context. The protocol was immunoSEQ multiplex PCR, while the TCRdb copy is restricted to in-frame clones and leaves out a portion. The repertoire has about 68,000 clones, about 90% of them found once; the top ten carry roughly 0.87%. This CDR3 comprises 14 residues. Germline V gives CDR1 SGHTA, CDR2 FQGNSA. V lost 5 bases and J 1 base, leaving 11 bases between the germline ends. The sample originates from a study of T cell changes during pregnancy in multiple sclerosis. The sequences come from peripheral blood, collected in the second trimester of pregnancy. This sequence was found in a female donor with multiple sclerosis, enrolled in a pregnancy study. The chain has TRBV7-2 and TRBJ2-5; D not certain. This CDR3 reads CASSPPGVQETQYF. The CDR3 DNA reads TGTGCCAGCAGCCCACCAGGTGTCCAAGAGACCCAGTACTTC.